This section outlines one T cell receptor (beta chain) sequence together with its context. The sample comes from a study of blood T cell repertoires in COVID-19. Whole-study context: Sites across the United States, Italy and Spain contributed samples from acute and convalescent COVID-19. PBMCs, B-cell-depleted T cells, or T cells were the source of the cDNA or gDNA that made up the material.

CDR3 length: 14 amino acids. V trimming: 4 bases; J trimming: 2 bases; junction bases outside the gene matches: 5. The germline V gene has CDR1 SGHRS and CDR2 YFSETQ. Original processing notes: Amplification of reference gene primers provided the estimated nucleated cell counts. Produced via immunoSEQ multiplex PCR; TCRdb's table is partial and in-frame only. V and J calls plus clone size are reproduced from that table; the DNA served to infer D and trimming. Of approximately 350,000 clones listed, 89% are singletons. The chain recombines TRBV5-1 with TRBJ1-1, with TRBD1 identical over 7 bases. Sequenced input: peripheral blood. The TCR originated in a man between 35 and 55 years old with acute or convalescent COVID-19. The CDR3 region is CASSTQGVNTEAFF. The CDR3 DNA reads as TGCGCCAGCAGCACCCAGGGGGTTAACACTGAAGCTTTCTTT.